This T cell receptor beta chain was recovered during a study of T cell repertoires in ileal Crohn's disease. The overall study: At surgery, 35% of patients smoked, with median disease duration 7.9 years. All patients had surgery for stricturing (61%) or penetrating (about 39%) disease.

Patients were adults with ileal or ileocolonic Crohn's disease needing resection. Measured with immunoSEQ multiplex PCR; TCRdb has only the in-frame clones, and not every one. The sample carries more than 5,500 clones, roughly four fifths recorded once. Germline assignment: CDR1 MNHEY and CDR2 SVGAGI. The CDR3 has 16 residues. The V end was cut by 2 bases, the J end by 3 bases, with 16 bases between. In its sample, this clone ranks as large. The rearrangement links TRBV6-5 to TRBJ2-5, with a possible D match to TRBD2 (5 bases). What was sequenced was ileal tissue. This TCR came from an adult with Crohn's disease. The CDR3 DNA reads TGTGCCAGCAGTTACCCCAGTGGTGAGGGAGAAGAGACCCAGTACTTC. Amino acids: CASSYPSGEGEETQYF.